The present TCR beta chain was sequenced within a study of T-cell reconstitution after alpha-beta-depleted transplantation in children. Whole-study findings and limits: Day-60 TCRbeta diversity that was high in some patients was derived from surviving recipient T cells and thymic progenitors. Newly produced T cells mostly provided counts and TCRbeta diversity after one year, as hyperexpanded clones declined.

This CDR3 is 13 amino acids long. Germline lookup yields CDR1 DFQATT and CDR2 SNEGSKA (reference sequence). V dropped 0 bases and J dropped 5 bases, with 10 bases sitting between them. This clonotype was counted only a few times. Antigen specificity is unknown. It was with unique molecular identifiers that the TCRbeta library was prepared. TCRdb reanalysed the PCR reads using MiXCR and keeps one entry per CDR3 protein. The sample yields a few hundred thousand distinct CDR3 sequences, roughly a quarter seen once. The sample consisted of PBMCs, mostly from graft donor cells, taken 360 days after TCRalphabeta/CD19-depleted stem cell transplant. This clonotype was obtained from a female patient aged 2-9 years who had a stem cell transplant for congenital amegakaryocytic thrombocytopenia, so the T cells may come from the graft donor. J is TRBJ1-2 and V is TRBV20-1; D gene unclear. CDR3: CSAREAGGYGYTF. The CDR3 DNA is TGCAGTGCTAGAGAGGCCGGAGGGTATGGCTACACCTTC.